The clone carrying this T cell receptor beta chain was recorded a few times. The V end lost 0 bases, the J end lost 2 bases, and 16 bases lay between the germline ends. This CDR3 is built from 18 residues. Germline V gene data show CDR1 as MNHEY and CDR2 as SVGEGT. Profiling relied on immunoSEQ multiplex PCR, and the TCRdb table lists in-frame clones only, not all of them. The sample has hundreds of thousands of clones; 75% to 90% are singletons. This entry belongs to a study of blood T cell repertoires in COVID-19. Overall study: COVID-19 samples from acute and convalescent phases originated in the United States, Italy and Spain. Sample material is recorded as cDNA or gDNA derived from T cells, B-cell-depleted T cells, or PBMCs.

Living in 25 or so US areas, the participants were between roughly 18 and 90 years of age. In assigning cohorts, the study relied on participant-reported clinical history. The clonotype originates from a woman in her thirties or forties with acute COVID-19. Sequenced material: PBMCs or T cells enriched from blood (not recorded which). The V call is TRBV6-2 or TRBV6-3, the J call TRBJ2-2; D is uncertain. CDR3 DNA: TGTGCCAGCAGTTACTCGACGGAGATTAGTGAAAACACCGGGGAGCTGTTTTTT. Encoded protein: CASSYSTEISENTGELFF.